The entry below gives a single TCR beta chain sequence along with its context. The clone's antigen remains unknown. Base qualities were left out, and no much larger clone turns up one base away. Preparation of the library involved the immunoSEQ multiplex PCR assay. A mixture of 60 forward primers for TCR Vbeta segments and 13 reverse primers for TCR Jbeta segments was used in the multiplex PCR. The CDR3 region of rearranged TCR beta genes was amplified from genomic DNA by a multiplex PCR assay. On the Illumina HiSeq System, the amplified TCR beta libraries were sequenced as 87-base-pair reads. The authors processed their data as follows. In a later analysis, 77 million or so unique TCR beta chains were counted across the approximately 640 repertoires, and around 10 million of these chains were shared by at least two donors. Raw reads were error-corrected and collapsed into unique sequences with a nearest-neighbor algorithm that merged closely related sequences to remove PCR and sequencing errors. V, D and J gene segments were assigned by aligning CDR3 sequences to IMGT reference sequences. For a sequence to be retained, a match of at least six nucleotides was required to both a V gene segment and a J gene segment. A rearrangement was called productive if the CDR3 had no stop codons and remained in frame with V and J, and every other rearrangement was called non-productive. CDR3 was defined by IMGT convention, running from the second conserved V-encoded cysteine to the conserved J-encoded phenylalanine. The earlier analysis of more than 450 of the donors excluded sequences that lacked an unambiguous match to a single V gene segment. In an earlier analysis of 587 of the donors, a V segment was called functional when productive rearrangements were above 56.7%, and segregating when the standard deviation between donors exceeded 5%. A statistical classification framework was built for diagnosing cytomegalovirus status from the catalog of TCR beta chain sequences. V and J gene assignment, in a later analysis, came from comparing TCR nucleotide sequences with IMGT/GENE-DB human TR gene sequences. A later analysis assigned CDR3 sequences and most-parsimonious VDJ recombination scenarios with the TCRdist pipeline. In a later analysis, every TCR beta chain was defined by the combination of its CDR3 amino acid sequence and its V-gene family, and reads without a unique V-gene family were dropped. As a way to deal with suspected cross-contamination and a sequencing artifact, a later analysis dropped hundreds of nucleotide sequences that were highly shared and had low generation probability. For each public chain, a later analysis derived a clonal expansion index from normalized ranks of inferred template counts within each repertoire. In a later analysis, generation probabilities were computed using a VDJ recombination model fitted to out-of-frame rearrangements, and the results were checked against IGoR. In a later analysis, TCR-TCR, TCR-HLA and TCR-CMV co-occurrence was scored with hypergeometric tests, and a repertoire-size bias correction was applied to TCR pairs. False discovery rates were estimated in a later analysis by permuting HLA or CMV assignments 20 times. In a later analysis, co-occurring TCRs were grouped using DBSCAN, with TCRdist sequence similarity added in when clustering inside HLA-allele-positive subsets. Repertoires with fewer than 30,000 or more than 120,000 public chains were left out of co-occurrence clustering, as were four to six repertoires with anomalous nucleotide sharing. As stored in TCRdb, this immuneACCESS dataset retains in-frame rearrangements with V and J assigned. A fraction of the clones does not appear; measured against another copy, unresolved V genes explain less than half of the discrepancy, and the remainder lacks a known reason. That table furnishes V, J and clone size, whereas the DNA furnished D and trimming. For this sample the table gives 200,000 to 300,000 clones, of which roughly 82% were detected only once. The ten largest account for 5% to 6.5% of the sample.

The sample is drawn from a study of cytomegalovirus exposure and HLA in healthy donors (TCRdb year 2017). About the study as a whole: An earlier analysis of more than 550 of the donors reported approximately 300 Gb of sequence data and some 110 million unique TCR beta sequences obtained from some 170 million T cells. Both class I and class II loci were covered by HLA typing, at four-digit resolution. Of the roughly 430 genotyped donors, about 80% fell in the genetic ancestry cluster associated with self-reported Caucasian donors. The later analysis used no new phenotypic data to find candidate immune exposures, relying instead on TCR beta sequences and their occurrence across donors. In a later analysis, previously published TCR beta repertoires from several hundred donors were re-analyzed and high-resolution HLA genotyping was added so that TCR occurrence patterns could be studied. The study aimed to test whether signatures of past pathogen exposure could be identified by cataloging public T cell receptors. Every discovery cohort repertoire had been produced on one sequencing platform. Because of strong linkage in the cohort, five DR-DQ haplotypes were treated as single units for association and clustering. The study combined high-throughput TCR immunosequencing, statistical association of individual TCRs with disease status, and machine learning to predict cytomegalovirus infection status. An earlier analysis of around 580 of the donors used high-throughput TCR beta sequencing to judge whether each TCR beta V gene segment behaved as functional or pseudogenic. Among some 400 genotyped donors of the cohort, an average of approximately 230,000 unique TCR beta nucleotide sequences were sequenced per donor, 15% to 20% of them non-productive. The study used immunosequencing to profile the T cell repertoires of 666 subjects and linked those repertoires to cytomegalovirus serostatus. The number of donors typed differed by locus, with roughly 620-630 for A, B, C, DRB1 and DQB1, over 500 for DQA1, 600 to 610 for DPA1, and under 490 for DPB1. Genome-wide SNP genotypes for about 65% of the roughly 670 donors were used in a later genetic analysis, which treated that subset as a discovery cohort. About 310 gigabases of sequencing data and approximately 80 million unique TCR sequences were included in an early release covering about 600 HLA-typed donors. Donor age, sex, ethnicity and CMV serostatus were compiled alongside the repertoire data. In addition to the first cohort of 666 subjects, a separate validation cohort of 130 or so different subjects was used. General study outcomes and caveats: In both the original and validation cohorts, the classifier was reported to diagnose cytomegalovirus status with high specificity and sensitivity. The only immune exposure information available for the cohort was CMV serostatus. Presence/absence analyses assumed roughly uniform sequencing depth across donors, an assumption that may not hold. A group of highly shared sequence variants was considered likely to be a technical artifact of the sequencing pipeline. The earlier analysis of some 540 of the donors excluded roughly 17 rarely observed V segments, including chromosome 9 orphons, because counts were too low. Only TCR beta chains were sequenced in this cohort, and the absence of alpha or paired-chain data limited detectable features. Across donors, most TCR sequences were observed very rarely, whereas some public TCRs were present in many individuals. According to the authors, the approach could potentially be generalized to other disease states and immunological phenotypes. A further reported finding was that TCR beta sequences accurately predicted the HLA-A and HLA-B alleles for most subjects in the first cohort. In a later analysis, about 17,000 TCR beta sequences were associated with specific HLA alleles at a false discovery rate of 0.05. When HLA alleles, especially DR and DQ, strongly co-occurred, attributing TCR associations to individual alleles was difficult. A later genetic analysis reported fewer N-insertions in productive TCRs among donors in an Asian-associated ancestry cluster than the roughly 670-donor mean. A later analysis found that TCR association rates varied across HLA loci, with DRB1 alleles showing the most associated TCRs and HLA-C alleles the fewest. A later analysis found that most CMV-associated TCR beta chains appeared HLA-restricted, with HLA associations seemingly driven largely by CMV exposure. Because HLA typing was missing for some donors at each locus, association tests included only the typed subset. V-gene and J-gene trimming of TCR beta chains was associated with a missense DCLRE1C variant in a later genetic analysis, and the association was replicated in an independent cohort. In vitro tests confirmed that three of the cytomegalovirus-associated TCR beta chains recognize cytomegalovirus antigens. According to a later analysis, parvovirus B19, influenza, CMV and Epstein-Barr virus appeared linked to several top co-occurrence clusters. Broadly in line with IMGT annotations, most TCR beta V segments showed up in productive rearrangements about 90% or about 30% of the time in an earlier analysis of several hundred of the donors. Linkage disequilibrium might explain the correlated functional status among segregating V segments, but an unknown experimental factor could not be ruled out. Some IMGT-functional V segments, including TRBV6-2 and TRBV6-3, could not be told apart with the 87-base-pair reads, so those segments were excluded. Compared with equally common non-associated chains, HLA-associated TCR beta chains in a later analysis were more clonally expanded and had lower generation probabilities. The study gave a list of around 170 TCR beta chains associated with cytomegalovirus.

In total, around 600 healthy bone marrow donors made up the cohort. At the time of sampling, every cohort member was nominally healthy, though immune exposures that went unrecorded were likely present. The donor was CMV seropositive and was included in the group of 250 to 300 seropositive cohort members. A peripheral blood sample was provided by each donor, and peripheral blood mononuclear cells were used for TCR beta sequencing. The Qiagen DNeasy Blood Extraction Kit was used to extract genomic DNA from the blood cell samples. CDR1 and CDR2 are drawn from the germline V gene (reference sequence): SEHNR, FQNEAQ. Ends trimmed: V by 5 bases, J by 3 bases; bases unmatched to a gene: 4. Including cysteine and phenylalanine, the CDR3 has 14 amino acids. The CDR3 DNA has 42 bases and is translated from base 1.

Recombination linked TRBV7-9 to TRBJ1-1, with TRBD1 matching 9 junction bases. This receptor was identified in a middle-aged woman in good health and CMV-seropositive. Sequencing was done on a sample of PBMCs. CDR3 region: CASSETGGYTEAFF. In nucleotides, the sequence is TGTGCCAGCAGCGAGACAGGGGGGTACACTGAAGCTTTCTTT.